This T cell receptor beta chain derives from a study of blood T cell repertoires in COVID-19. Across the study: Samples representing acute and convalescent COVID-19 were sourced from the United States, Italy and Spain.

This table comes from immunoSEQ multiplex PCR, and its TCRdb copy is limited to in-frame clones, with some not included. The profile covers 250,000 to 350,000 clones, with more than 65% appearing a single time and around 16% taken by the ten largest. This TCR derives from a person aged 70 to 79 with COVID-19, enrolled during active disease. The specimen sequenced was peripheral blood.

The CDR3 nucleotides read TGCAGTGCTAGTGGTCGGCGGGACCTCTACGAGCAGTACTTC. Translation: CSASGRRDLYEQYF. The rearrangement joins TRBV20-1 to TRBJ2-7; TRBD2 is a possible D gene (6 bases). Germline CDR1 DFQATT, CDR2 SNEGSKA (reference sequence). This CDR3 spans 14 amino acids. V lost 3 bases, J lost 3 bases, and 15 bases lay in between.